This TCR beta chain derives from a study of breast tumors, draining lymph nodes, adjacent tissues. CDR3 length: 15 amino acids. Germline lookup yields CDR1 SGHRS and CDR2 YFSETQ. V was shortened by 0 bases and J by 0 bases, with 7 bases between the two germline ends. Notes on the study in general: Tumor repertoires ranked between lymph nodes and nontumor tissue in diversity, with V and J gene preferences.

Samples came from axillary lymph nodes draining the breast cancer. TCRdb fed the multiplex PCR reads into MiXCR, producing one record per CDR3 protein. The sample holds fewer than 90,000 distinct CDR3 sequences, about 27% seen once. This clonotype appeared many times. Its antigen is not known. The source material was axillary lymph node tissue. The sequence came from a female donor with breast cancer. Some clones in this sample may be carry-over from other donors' samples. This chain links TRBV5-1 with TRBJ1-3, with D perhaps matching TRBD1 (5 bases). The CDR3 region has the DNA TGCGCCAGCAGCTTGGGGGGGTTCTCTGGAAACACCATATATTTT. This gives the protein CASSLGGFSGNTIYF.